This TCR beta chain is from a study of monozygotic twins with cystic fibrosis. Study-level results: Unrelated CF individuals shared fewer identical clonotypes than monozygotic CF twins. In 13 of 16 pairs, V gene usage was closest to the co-twin's.

The length of the CDR3 is 16 residues. CDR1 and CDR2 from the germline V gene are SGHTA and FQGNSA. The ends lost 2 bases at V and 7 bases at J; junction bases unmatched: 7. The table came from immunoSEQ multiplex PCR; TCRdb's copy has only in-frame clones and leaves some out. The profile covers some 10,000 clones, with 98% to 99% appearing a single time and 0.24% taken by the ten largest. In the case of this clone: The antigen is undetermined.

The chain has TRBV7-2 and TRBJ1-4; TRBD1 matches at 10 bases. This TCR was recovered from a girl aged 2 to 9 with cystic fibrosis. Sequencing input: blood. CDR3 in DNA: TGTGCCAGCAGCTTAATGACAGGGGGCCAGAGTGAAAAACTGTTTTTT. Translated: CASSLMTGGQSEKLFF.